The source of this T cell receptor (beta chain) is a study of shared clonotypes between healthy human individuals. Turning to this clone: The sample contains more than one DNA sequence encoding this CDR3.

The table came from immunoSEQ multiplex PCR; TCRdb's copy has only in-frame clones and leaves some out. Here the sample spans roughly 2 million clones, less than 95% being singletons. Naive CD8 cells lacked CD45RO and underwent positive selection for CCR7, leaving out terminally differentiated effector memory CD45RA+ cells. CDR1 SGHRS and CDR2 YFSETQ come from the germline V gene. Trimming pared 2 bases from V and 1 base from J, leaving 7 bases between. CDR3 size: 13 residues. This receptor was identified in a man between 18 and 29 years old in good health. The chain combines TRBV5-1 with TRBJ2-7; no reliable D call. Sequenced: naive CD8+ T cells sorted from blood. CDR3 in DNA: TGCGCCAGCAGCTTTACCGATTCCTACGAGCAGTACTTC. Translated: CASSFTDSYEQYF.